This TCR beta chain is drawn from a study of cytomegalovirus exposure and HLA in healthy donors. A multiplex PCR was run with 60 Vbeta primers and 13 Jbeta primers. Here immunoSEQ multiplex PCR was the method, and the copy in TCRdb shows in-frame clones only, minus some. The sample gives approximately 130,000 clones, around nine tenths of which show up once; roughly 5% is in the top ten. The study, taken as a whole, reports: Most TCRs appeared rarely, but some public TCRs recurred in many donors. In an earlier analysis, productive rearrangement rates for most beta V segments clustered near 87% or 30%. A later analysis, which compared TCR beta chains of equal frequency, found the HLA-associated ones more clonally expanded.

In the case of this clone: What it binds is not known.

Germline CDR1 SEHNR, CDR2 FQNEAQ (reference sequence). This CDR3 is 17 amino acids long. Between the trimmed V and J ends, which lost 5 bases and 2 bases, there was a span of 20 bases. The source is a woman in her twenties or thirties in good health and CMV-seronegative. The specimen was PBMCs. This chain connects TRBV7-9 to TRBJ2-3; tentative D call: TRBD2 (7 bases). CDR3 sequence reads: CASSPRGGTEYTDTQYF. The CDR3, as DNA: TGTGCCAGCAGCCCCAGGGGAGGGACGGAATACACAGATACGCAGTATTTT. The entire variable domain, with the rest obtained from reference TRBV7-9 and TRBJ2-3, is as follows: DTGVSQNPRHKITKRGQNVTFRCDPISEHNRLYWYRQTLGQGPEFLTYFQNEAQLEKSRLLSDRFSAERPKGSFSTLEIQRTEQGDSAMYLCASSPRGGTEYTDTQYFGPGTRLTVL.